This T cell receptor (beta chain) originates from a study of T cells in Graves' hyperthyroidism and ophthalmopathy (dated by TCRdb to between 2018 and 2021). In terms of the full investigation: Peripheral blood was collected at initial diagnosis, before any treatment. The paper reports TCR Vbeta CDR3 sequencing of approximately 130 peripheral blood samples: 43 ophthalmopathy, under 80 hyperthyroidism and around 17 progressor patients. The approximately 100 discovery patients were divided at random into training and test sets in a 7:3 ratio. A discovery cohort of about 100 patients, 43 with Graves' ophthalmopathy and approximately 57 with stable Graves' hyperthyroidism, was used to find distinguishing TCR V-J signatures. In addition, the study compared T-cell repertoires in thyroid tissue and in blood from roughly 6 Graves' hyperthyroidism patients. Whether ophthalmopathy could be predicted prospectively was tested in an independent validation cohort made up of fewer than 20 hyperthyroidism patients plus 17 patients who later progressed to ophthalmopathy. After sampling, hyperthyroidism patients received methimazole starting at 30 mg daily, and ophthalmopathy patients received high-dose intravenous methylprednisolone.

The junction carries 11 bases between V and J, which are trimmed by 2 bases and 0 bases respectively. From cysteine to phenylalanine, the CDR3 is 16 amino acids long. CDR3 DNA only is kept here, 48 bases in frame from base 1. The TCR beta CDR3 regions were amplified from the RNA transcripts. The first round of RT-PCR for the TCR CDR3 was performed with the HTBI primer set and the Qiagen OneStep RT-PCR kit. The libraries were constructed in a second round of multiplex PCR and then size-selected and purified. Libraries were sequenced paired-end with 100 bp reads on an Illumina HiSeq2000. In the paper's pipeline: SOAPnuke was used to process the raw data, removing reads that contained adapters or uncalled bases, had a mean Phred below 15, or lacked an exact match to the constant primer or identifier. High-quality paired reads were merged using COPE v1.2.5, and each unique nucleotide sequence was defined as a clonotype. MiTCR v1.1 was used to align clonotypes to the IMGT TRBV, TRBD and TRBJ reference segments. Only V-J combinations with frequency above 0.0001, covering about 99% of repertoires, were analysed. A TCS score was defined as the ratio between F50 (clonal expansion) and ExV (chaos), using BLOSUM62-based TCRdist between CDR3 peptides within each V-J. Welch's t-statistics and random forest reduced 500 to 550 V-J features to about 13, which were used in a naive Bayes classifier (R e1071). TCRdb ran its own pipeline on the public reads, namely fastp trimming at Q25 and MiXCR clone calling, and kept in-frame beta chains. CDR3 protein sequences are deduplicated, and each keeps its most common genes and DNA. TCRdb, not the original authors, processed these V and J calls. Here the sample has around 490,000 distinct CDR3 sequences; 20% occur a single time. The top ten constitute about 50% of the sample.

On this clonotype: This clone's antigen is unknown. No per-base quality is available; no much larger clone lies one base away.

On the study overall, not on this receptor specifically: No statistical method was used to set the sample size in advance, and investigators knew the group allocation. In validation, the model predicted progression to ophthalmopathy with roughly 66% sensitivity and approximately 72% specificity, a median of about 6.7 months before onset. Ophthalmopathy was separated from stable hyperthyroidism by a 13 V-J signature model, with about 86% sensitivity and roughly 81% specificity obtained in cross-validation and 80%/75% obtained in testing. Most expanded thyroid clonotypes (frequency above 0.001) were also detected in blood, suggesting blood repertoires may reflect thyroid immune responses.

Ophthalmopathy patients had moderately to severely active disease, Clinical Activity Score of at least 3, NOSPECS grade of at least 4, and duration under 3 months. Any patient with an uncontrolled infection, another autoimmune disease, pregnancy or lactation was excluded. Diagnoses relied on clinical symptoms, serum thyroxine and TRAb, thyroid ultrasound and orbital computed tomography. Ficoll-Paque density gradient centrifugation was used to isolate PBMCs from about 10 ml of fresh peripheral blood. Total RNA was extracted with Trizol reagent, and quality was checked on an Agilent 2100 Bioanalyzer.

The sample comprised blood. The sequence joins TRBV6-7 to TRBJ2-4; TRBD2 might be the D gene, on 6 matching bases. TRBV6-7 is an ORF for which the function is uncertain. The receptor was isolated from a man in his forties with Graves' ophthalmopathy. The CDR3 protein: CASSYGQGLAKNIQYF. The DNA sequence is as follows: TGTGCCAGCAGTTACGGGCAGGGACTAGCCAAAAACATTCAGTACTTC.